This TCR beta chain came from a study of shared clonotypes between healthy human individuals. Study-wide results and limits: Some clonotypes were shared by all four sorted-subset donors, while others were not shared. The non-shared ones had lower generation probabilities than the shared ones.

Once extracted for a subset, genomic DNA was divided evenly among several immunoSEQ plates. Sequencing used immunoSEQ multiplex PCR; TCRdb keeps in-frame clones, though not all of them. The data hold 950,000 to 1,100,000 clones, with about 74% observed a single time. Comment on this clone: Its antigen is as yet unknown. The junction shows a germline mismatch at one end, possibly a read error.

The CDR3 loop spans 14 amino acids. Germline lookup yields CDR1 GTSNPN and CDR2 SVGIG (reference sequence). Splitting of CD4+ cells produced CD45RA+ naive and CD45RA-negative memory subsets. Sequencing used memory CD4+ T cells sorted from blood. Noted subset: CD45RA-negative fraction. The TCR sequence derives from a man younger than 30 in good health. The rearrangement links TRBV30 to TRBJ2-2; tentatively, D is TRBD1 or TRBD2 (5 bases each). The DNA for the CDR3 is TGTGCCTGGAGTAAAGGGACGAACATCGGGGAGCTGTTTTTT. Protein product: CAWSKGTNIGELFF.